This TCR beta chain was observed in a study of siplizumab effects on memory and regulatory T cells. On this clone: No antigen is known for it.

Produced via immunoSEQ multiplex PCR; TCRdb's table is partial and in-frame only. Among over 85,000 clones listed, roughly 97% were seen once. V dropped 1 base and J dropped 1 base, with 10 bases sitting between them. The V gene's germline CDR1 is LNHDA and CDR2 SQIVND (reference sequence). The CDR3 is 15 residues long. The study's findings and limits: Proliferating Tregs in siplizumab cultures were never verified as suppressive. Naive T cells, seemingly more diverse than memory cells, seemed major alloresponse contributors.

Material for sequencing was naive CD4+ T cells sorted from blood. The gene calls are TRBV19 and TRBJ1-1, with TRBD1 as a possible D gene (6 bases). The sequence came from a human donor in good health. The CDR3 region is CASSIGGGANTEAFF. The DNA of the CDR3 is TGTGCCAGTAGTATAGGAGGGGGGGCGAACACTGAAGCTTTCTTT.